This TCR beta chain stems from a study of T cell repertoires in cytomegalovirus infection. Each CDR3 protein gets one entry after TCRdb re-called the reads with MiXCR. Here the sample spans around 450,000 distinct CDR3 sequences, roughly a third being singletons. About this clonotype: This likely comes from a read error, as the CDR3 has no conserved phenylalanine or tryptophan at its end.

This TCR was sampled from a human donor in good health (CMV status not recorded). Some clones in this sample may be carry-over from other donors' samples. The sample comprised PBMCs.

The CDR3 is CASTLDGLNEQFL. The CDR3 DNA sequence: TGTGCCAGCACCCTGGACGGATTAAATGAGCAGTTCTTA. This chain joins TRBV2 and TRBJ2-1; D gene uncertain. The CDR3 loop spans 13 amino acids. CDR1 SNHLY and CDR2 FYNNEI come from the germline V gene. Between the trimmed V and J ends, which lost 7 bases and 7 bases, there was a span of 14 bases.